This passage covers 14 T cell receptor beta chains from one sample sequenced in a study of blood T cell repertoires in COVID-19. Using immunoSEQ multiplex PCR, the repertoire was profiled, and TCRdb retains in-frame clones only, with some absent. The table has under 300,000 clones, around nine tenths seen once. The sample was PBMCs or T cells enriched from blood (not recorded which). These receptors were obtained from a man aged 35-49 years who had recovered from COVID-19.

The J gene is TRBJ2-1, the V gene TRBV11-2; 12 bases are shared with TRBD2. The CDR3 runs to 15 residues. Germline V CDR1 and CDR2: SGHAT, FQNNGV. The V segment lost 5 bases and the J segment 12 bases; nucleotides outside the gene matches: 11. The CDR3 spells CASSPGLAGGPVQFF. DNA of the CDR3: TGTGCCAGCAGCCCGGGGCTAGCGGGGGGGCCGGTGCAGTTCTTC.

The chain couples TRBV5-8 to TRBJ1-4; a weak D match, TRBD1 (5 bases). Deletions cut 0 bases from V and 8 bases from J, with 11 bases between. Germline-derived CDR1 and CDR2 are SGHTS and YDEGEE. The CDR3 length is 14 residues. CDR3: CASSLVEGREKLFF. DNA for the CDR3: TGTGCCAGCAGCTTGGTGGAGGGGAGAGAAAAACTGTTTTTT. The full variable domain, in which reference TRBV5-8 and TRBJ1-4 provide the parts outside the CDR3, is EAGVTQSPTHLIKTRGQQATLRCSPISGHTSVYWYQQALGLGLQFLLWYDEGEERNRGNFPPRFSGRQFPNYSSELNVNALELEDSALYLCASSLVEGREKLFFGSGTQLSVL.

The chain couples TRBV11-2 to TRBJ1-1; a possible D gene is TRBD1 (5 bases). Germline V lookup: CDR1 SGHAT, CDR2 FQNNGV. The length of the CDR3 is 12 residues. The V and J ends lost 2 bases and 8 bases respectively, with 9 bases between them. The DNA of the CDR3 is TGTGCCAGCAGCTTATCAGGGTACGAAGCTTTCTTT. This encodes CASSLSGYEAFF. Variable domain in full (rest from reference TRBV11-2 and TRBJ1-1): EAGVAQSPRYKIIEKRQSVAFWCNPISGHATLYWYQQILGQGPKLLIQFQNNGVVDDSQLPKDRFSAERLKGVDSTLKIQPAKLEDSAVYLCASSLSGYEAFFGQGTRLTVV.

This clone is a singleton in its sample. The J gene is TRBJ1-1, the V gene TRBV7-9; D is unclear. The germline V gene encodes CDR1 SEHNR and CDR2 FQNEAQ (reference sequence). This CDR3 spans 16 amino acids. V was pared by 2 bases and J by 0 bases, with 13 bases between. The CDR3 loop reads CASSLIQPLMNTEAFF. CDR3 bases: TGTGCCAGCAGCTTAATACAGCCGTTGATGAACACTGAAGCTTTCTTT. Drawing the rest from reference TRBV7-9 and TRBJ1-1, the complete variable domain is DTGVSQNPRHKITKRGQNVTFRCDPISEHNRLYWYRQTLGQGPEFLTYFQNEAQLEKSRLLSDRFSAERPKGSFSTLEIQRTEQGDSAMYLCASSLIQPLMNTEAFFGQGTRLTVV.

A single count supports this clone. The CDR3: CASSEAVWTGGYEQYF. CDR3 in DNA: TGTGCCAGCAGTGAAGCGGTTTGGACAGGGGGCTACGAGCAGTACTTC. The rearrangement uses TRBV6-1 and TRBJ2-7, with 10 bases identical to TRBD1. The CDR3 is made up of 16 amino acids. Germline CDR1 reads MNHNS; CDR2 reads SASEGT. V lost 0 bases and J lost 3; bases outside the gene matches: 5.

The rearrangement joins TRBV7-2 to TRBJ2-3; TRBD1 might be the D (5 bases). The V and J ends lost 6 bases and 4 bases respectively, with 14 bases between them. Germline CDR1 is SGHTA and CDR2 is FQGNSA. The CDR3 loop spans 14 amino acids. The CDR3 here is CASSPIRGADTQYF. In DNA, the CDR3 is TGTGCCAGCAGTCCCATAAGGGGCGCAGATACGCAGTATTTT.

The chain joins TRBV29-1 to TRBJ2-7, with 8 bases matching TRBD1. Trimming cost V 6 bases and J 8 bases; bases outside gene matches: 12. Germline V CDR1 and CDR2: SQVTM, ANQGSEA. CDR3 length: 13 residues. CDR3 sequence reads: CSVWTGSPTKQYF. CDR3 nucleotide sequence: TGCAGCGTCTGGACAGGGTCCCCTACGAAGCAGTACTTC.

CDR3 sequence (DNA): TGTGCCAGCAGCTTAACCCCGTCAGGGAACACTGAAGCTTTCTTT. It codes for CASSLTPSGNTEAFF. This chain connects TRBV7-3 to TRBJ1-1; unclear D gene. Per the germline V gene, CDR1 is SGHTA and CDR2 is FQGTGA. The CDR3 runs 15 residues. V lost 0 bases and J 1 base, leaving 9 bases between the germline ends.

V usage is TRBV6-5 and J usage is TRBJ2-1, with TRBD1 matching over 8 bases. CDR1 is MNHEY and CDR2 is SVGAGI in the germline V gene. This CDR3 region has 15 residues. Unmatched junction bases numbered 14, after V lost 6 bases and J lost 10 bases. CDR3 in amino acids: CASSQGASRVGEQFF. CDR3 coding DNA: TGTGCCAGCAGCCAGGGGGCTTCTAGAGTGGGGGAGCAGTTCTTC.

This clone was recorded only once. V is TRBV2 and J is TRBJ1-5; the D is unclear. This CDR3 contains 13 residues. Per germline, CDR1 SNHLY and CDR2 FYNNEI. V was cut by 4 bases and J by 7 bases, with 11 bases left in between. The CDR3 coding sequence is TGTGCCAGCAGTGCCCTCGAGGGCCAGCCCCAGCATTTT. This sequence encodes CASSALEGQPQHF.

This clone was observed a few times. The rearrangement joins TRBV27 to TRBJ1-6, with D uncertain. Germline V gives CDR1 MNHEY, CDR2 SMNVEV (reference sequence). V was clipped by 3 bases and J by 3 bases, with 12 bases between them. This CDR3 is 16 amino acids long. As DNA, the CDR3 is TGTGCCAGCAGTTTTGCAGGTCTCAACTATAATTCACCCCTCCACTTT. Amino acids: CASSFAGLNYNSPLHF.

This rearrangement joins TRBV4-1 to TRBJ2-1; perhaps TRBD2 as D (6 bases). Looked up from germline, CDR1 is MGHRA and CDR2 is YSYEKL. The CDR3 spans 14 residues. V gave up 4 bases and J gave up 9 bases, with 16 bases separating them. The chain's CDR3 is CASSRGESGSEQFF. CDR3 DNA: TGCGCCAGCAGCCGGGGGGAGTCCGGGTCTGAGCAGTTCTTC.

The gene calls are TRBV28 and TRBJ2-2, with TRBD1 matching over 10 bases. In germline, CDR1 is MDHEN, CDR2 SYDVKM. The J segment lost 1 base and the V segment lost 3 bases, leaving 8 bases of the junction unmatched. The CDR3 sequence is 18 residues long. The CDR3: CASSFWSRDRGNTGELFF. The DNA of the CDR3 is TGTGCCAGCAGTTTTTGGAGCAGGGACAGGGGGAACACCGGGGAGCTGTTTTTT.

The CDR3 sequence is CSASSSEKLFF. Here the CDR3 DNA reads TGCAGTGCTAGTTCGAGTGAAAAACTGTTTTTT. V and J are TRBV20-1 and TRBJ1-4; D unresolved. The germline gives CDR1 DFQATT, CDR2 SNEGSKA (reference sequence). This CDR3 is 11 amino acids long. The V and J ends lost 3 bases and 7 bases respectively, with 6 bases between them.